This entry features one T cell receptor beta chain sequence. This entry is derived from a study of human T cells and chemical hapten exposure. Time point denoted: patch test 3, about 24 weeks after DPC sensitization. Treatment indicated: therapeutic diphenylcyclopropenone sensitization with weekly scalp DPC. MiXCR, run by TCRdb on the RACE reads, gives a single entry per CDR3 protein. The data hold 82,000 or so distinct CDR3 sequences, with under 15% observed a single time. The CDR3 loop spans 20 amino acids. Germline lookup yields CDR1 SEHNR and CDR2 FQNEAQ (reference sequence). V was pared by 6 bases and J by 1 base, with 14 bases of the junction left unmatched.

The source is a woman in her 50s with alopecia areata. Some clones in this sample may be carry-over from other donors' samples. Sequencing was performed on whole blood, taken in connection with sensitization to the hapten diphenylcyclopropenone (DPC). The J gene is TRBJ2-1, the V gene TRBV7-9; 14 bases are shared with TRBD2. In nucleotides, the CDR3 is TGTGCCAGCAGACTCCCGGGACTAGCGGGAGTGGTCGGATCCTACAATGAGCAGTTCTTC. Its translation: CASRLPGLAGVVGSYNEQFF.